Listed here are 3 T cell receptor beta chains from one sample, sequenced in a study of T cell clonotyping in hematopoietic cell transplantation. The protocol was immunoSEQ multiplex PCR, while the TCRdb copy is restricted to in-frame clones and leaves out a portion. In the table there are several thousand clones, approximately 68% of which are singletons. The sample here was peripheral blood mononuclear cells, taken 100 days after allogeneic stem cell transplant. These receptors were collected from a male patient between 55 and 70 years old who had an allogeneic stem cell transplant from an unrelated donor, so the T cells may come from the graft donor. Some clones in this sample may be carry-over from other donors' samples.

The rearrangement links TRBV11-3 to TRBJ2-5, with TRBD2 matching 10 bases. CDR3 length equals 15 residues. The trim removed 5 bases at V and 2 bases at J, leaving 5 bases unmatched. The germline V gene has CDR1 SGHNT and CDR2 YENEEA. Here the CDR3 DNA reads TGTGCCAGCAGCCAGGGGACTAGCGTACAAGAGACCCAGTACTTC. Translating gives CASSQGTSVQETQYF.

This chain uses TRBV27 with TRBJ2-2; the D gene is possibly TRBD1 (6 bases). The CDR3 totals 17 residues. Germline V lookup: CDR1 MNHEY, CDR2 SMNVEV (reference sequence). Between the trimmed V and J ends, which lost 1 base and 6 bases, there was a span of 18 bases. DNA for the CDR3: TGTGCCAGCAGTTTATGGCCCGGGCAGGGGATTGCCGGGGAGCTGTTTTTT. Its protein is CASSLWPGQGIAGELFF.

The chain couples TRBV29-1 to TRBJ1-1; 7 bases fit TRBD1. Germline CDR1 is SQVTM and CDR2 is ANQGSEA. The CDR3 totals 13 residues. After removal of 8 bases from V and 0 bases from J, the junction contained 6 bases not matched to a gene. The CDR3 loop is CSTRDRMNTEAFF. CDR3 DNA sequence: TGCAGCACCAGGGACAGAATGAACACTGAAGCTTTCTTT.